These T cell receptor beta chains were read from a single sample in a study of cytomegalovirus exposure and HLA in healthy donors. TCRdb keeps only in-frame clones here, not all; method: immunoSEQ multiplex PCR. The table shows 300,000 or so clones, with 80% to 90% occurring only once. The source material was PBMCs. Receptor source: a woman aged 40 to 49 in good health and CMV-seropositive. CDR3s include the opening cysteine and the closing phenylalanine or tryptophan. A D gene is named only where the DNA matches it firmly. Clone size, where shown, is once, few, many, or a class for clones that have expanded.

>few|TRBV7-3|NA|TRBJ1-3
TGTGCCAGCAGCTTAGACAGTACGGGAAACACCATATATTTT
CASSLDSTGNTIYF
>NA|TRBV30|NA|TRBJ2-7
TGTGCCTGCGGAGTGAGGTCCGAGCAGTACTTC
CACGVRSEQYF
>NA|TRBV27|TRBD1|TRBJ2-7
TGTGCCAGCAGTTTTGGGACAGGGGTCTACGAGCAGTACTTC
CASSFGTGVYEQYF
>once|TRBV4-2|NA|TRBJ2-5
TGTGCCAGCAGCCCCCGCCAGGCGACAATCATGGAGACCCAGTACTTC
CASSPRQATIMETQYF
>NA|TRBV7-2|NA|TRBJ2-7
TGTGCCAGCAGCTTACCCCCAGGCACCACCTACGAGCAGTACTTC
CASSLPPGTTYEQYF
>NA|TRBV11-2|NA|TRBJ1-1
TGTGCCAGCAGCCCGACAGTGCCGACTGAAGCTTTCTTT
CASSPTVPTEAFF
>NA|TRBV7-9|NA|TRBJ2-3
TGTGCCAGCACCCCCGAGGGATATACGCAGTATTTT
CASTPEGYTQYF
>NA|TRBV30|NA|TRBJ1-2
TGTGCCTGGAGGGTGGGGGGGCCTTATGGCTACACCTTC
CAWRVGGPYGYTF
>NA|TRBV19|NA|TRBJ1-2
TGTGCCAGTAACCCAACCCGGACAGACCTATGGGGCTACACCTTC
CASNPTRTDLWGYTF
>few|TRBV30|NA|TRBJ2-7
TGTGCCTGGGACAGGCTTTTCTACGAGCAGTACTTC
CAWDRLFYEQYF